This TCR beta chain was obtained from a study of blood T cell repertoires in COVID-19 (TCRdb year 2020). For the wider study: Samples from collaborators originated in the United States, Italy and Spain and spanned both the acute and convalescent phases of COVID-19. The dataset comprised deeply sampled blood TCRbeta repertoires from subjects exposed to, actively infected with, or recovered from COVID-19. The prospective study material was composed of cDNA or gDNA derived from T cells, B-cell-depleted T cells, or PBMCs. HLA class I and class II types, where available, came from metadata supplied by the sample provider rather than from assay-based typing. The repertoires were made available in a free public database intended to serve as a resource for research on the immune response to SARS-CoV-2. Samples were obtained from the ongoing ImmuneRACE study (first 160 participants) and from 1,254 subjects provided by 6 global collaborators. A de-identified subject ID, COVID-19 status, age in years and sex were almost always included in the sample metadata. The paper as a whole reports these results and caveats: How much clinical and demographic metadata was included differed by source and by participant, and the metadata was provided uncurated.

This clone was detected once. The antigen it recognizes is unknown. No quality values exist for individual bases; no much larger clone is one base distant. Whole blood was collected in K2EDTA tubes by collaborating institutions according to the institutions' own protocols. Collaborator samples were shipped for TCRbeta analysis as frozen whole blood, isolated PBMCs, or DNA extracted from either sample type. The immunoSEQ Assay, a bias-controlled multiplex PCR, was used to amplify TCRbeta CDR3 regions from genomic DNA. As for the original processing: Within the assay, amplification of reference gene primers was used to estimate how many nucleated cells each sample contained. To quantify the absolute abundance of each unique TCRbeta CDR3 rearrangement, sequence reads were collapsed and filtered. For each sample, productive Simpson clonality was calculated as the square root of Simpson's diversity index over productive rearrangements. TCRdb obtained this table from immuneACCESS and retained in-frame rearrangements with V and J assigned. These tables miss some clones; where compared with another copy, unresolved V genes account for less than half of the shortfall, and the remainder is unexplained. The DNA was the basis for D and trimming; V, J and clone size are from that table. The sample records 150,000 to 200,000 clones, less than 90% of which are singletons. The ten biggest clones cover under 2.5% of the sample.

The CDR3 spans 17 residues, from the cysteine through the phenylalanine. CDR3 DNA only is kept here, 51 bases in frame from base 1. V lost 1 base and J lost 2 bases; the stretch between them is 16 bases long. CDR1 and CDR2, looked up from the germline V gene, are WSHSY and SAAADI. The sequence came from a man aged 65 to 85 with active or convalescent COVID-19. The chain was built from TRBV10-2 and TRBJ2-3, and perhaps TRBD1 as D gene, on 5 matching bases. Sequences were obtained from peripheral blood. CDR3 loop: CASSEYPRRGYTDTQYF. The DNA is as follows: TGCGCCAGCAGTGAGTACCCGAGAAGGGGATACACAGATACGCAGTATTTT.